This section outlines one TCR beta chain sequence together with its context. Germline loops: CDR1 KGHSH, CDR2 LQKENI. The V and J ends lost 5 bases and 7 bases, in that order; junction bases with no gene match: 5. The CDR3 has 13 residues. The record originates from a study of blood T cell repertoires in COVID-19. Sequencing used immunoSEQ multiplex PCR; TCRdb keeps in-frame clones, though not all of them. The repertoire holds 180,000 or so clones, with approximately 85% as singletons. Specimen: peripheral blood. V usage is TRBV18 and J usage is TRBJ1-2, with TRBD1 matching over 9 bases. This receptor was obtained from a man aged 60 to 75 with acute or convalescent COVID-19. In nucleotides, the CDR3 is TGTGCCAGCTCATTGGGGACAGGGTCTGGCTACACCTTC. Protein: CASSLGTGSGYTF. The whole variable domain, remainder taken from reference TRBV18 and TRBJ1-2, is NAGVMQNPRHLVRRRGQEARLRCSPMKGHSHVYWYRQLPEEGLKFMVYLQKENIIDESGMPKERFSAEFPKEGPSILRIQQVVRGDSAAYFCASSLGTGSGYTFGSGTRLTVV.